This TCR beta chain was identified during a study of cytomegalovirus exposure and HLA in healthy donors. V trimming: 8 bases; J trimming: 5 bases; junction bases outside the gene matches: 10. CDR1 and CDR2 (germline): SNHLY, FYNNEI. This CDR3 spans 15 amino acids. PCR was performed using 60 Vbeta and 13 Jbeta primers. Only in-frame clones appear in the TCRdb table, and some are missing; sequencing was by immunoSEQ multiplex PCR. The table includes some 130,000 clones, 80% detected once. Concerning this clone itself: Antigen specificity is unknown.

Study findings and constraints: TCR beta sequences reportedly predicted most subjects' HLA-A and HLA-B alleles accurately. Presence/absence results assume similar sequencing depth per donor, which may not hold. Overall, roughly 150 TCR beta chains were annotated as cytomegalovirus-associated. Most TCR beta V segments were productive about 87% or about 30% of the time in an earlier analysis.

The sequencing sample was made of PBMCs. The TCR comes from a man aged 35 to 55 in good health and CMV-seronegative. The chain employs TRBV2 and TRBJ2-2, with 8 bases matching TRBD1. The DNA for the CDR3 is TGTGCCAGCGCCGGACAGGGCTTTCGAACCGGGGAGCTGTTTTTT. Its protein product is CASAGQGFRTGELFF. Supplemented by reference TRBV2 and TRBJ2-2, the full variable domain reads EPEVTQTPSHQVTQMGQEVILRCVPISNHLYFYWYRQILGQKVEFLVSFYNNEISEKSEIFDDQFSVERPDGSNFTLKIRSTKLEDSAMYFCASAGQGFRTGELFFGEGSRLTVL.